This T cell receptor beta chain appears in the sequencing data of a study of cytomegalovirus exposure and HLA in healthy donors. PCR employed 60 Vbeta and 13 Jbeta primers. Assay: immunoSEQ multiplex PCR; the TCRdb copy retains only in-frame clones and omits some. Of some 130,000 clones listed, approximately 70% are singletons. CDR1 is MNHEY, CDR2 SVGAGI, per germline. The J segment lost 3 bases and the V segment lost 5 bases, leaving 5 bases of the junction unmatched. This CDR3 has 15 amino acids. Sample: PBMCs. V and J are TRBV6-5 and TRBJ2-1; 9 positions agree with TRBD1. This sequence originates from a human donor in good health. The CDR3 reads CASSLRQGVYNEQFF. The DNA of the CDR3 is TGTGCCAGCAGTCTCCGACAGGGGGTCTACAATGAGCAGTTCTTC.